This T cell receptor (beta chain) appears in the sequencing data of a study of blood T cell repertoires in COVID-19 (dated by TCRdb to between 2020 and 2021). Background on the whole study: Collaborator samples came from the United States, Italy and Spain and covered acute and convalescent phases of COVID-19. Where available, HLA class I and class II types were taken from metadata supplied by the sample provider and were not determined by assay-based typing. The samples were drawn from the first 160 participants of the ongoing ImmuneRACE study and from roughly 1,300 subjects provided by 6 global collaborators. The repertoires were released in a freely available public database intended as a resource for research on the immune response to SARS-CoV-2. Subjects who had been exposed to COVID-19, were actively infected with it, or had recovered from it provided the deeply sampled blood TCRbeta repertoires that made up the dataset. The prospective study material was composed of cDNA or gDNA derived from T cells, B-cell-depleted T cells, or PBMCs. The sample metadata nearly always contained a de-identified subject ID, COVID-19 status, age in years and sex.

What the work shows at the level of the full study, not this receptor alone: How much clinical and demographic metadata was included differed by source and by participant, and the metadata was provided uncurated.

CDR1 and CDR2, per the germline V gene (reference sequence), are SGHNT and YYREEE. Including the terminal cysteine and phenylalanine, the CDR3 comprises 13 residues. This entry keeps only the CDR3 DNA: 39 bases, framed from base 1. V lost 3 bases and J lost 3 bases, and the count of bases not matched to a germline gene is 2. TCRbeta CDR3 regions were amplified from genomic DNA by means of the immunoSEQ Assay, a bias-controlled multiplex PCR. Under the source paper's analysis protocol: Nucleated cell counts per sample were estimated from amplification of reference gene primers within the assay. To quantify the absolute abundance of each unique TCRbeta CDR3 rearrangement, sequence reads were collapsed and filtered. For each sample, productive Simpson clonality was calculated as the square root of Simpson's diversity index across productive rearrangements. TCRdb stores this immuneACCESS table with in-frame sequences only. Part of the clones is absent; in the studies checked, under half of the shortfall reflects unresolved V genes, and no reason is known for the rest. The DNA was the basis for D and trimming; V, J and clone size are from that table. Counted in this sample were tens of thousands of clones; 80% to 85% of them appeared once. The top ten hold around 9.6% of the sample.

Comments on this clone: This clone's antigen is unknown. It has no much larger one-base neighbor in the sample; base qualities were not kept.

One collaborating source in Seattle enrolled patients during active infection and followed them longitudinally through the course of disease. Collaborating institutions collected whole blood in K2EDTA tubes following their own protocols. For TCRbeta analysis, collaborators shipped samples as frozen whole blood, isolated PBMCs, or DNA extracted from either of those sample types. The sample consisted of peripheral blood. Recombination linked TRBV5-4 to TRBJ2-5; a stretch of 7 junction bases matches TRBD1. The sequence derives from an older man with COVID-19, enrolled during active disease. The sequenced DNA is TGTGCCAGCAGCTACAGGGGAAAAGAGACCCAGTACTTC. Translated, it gives CASSYRGKETQYF.